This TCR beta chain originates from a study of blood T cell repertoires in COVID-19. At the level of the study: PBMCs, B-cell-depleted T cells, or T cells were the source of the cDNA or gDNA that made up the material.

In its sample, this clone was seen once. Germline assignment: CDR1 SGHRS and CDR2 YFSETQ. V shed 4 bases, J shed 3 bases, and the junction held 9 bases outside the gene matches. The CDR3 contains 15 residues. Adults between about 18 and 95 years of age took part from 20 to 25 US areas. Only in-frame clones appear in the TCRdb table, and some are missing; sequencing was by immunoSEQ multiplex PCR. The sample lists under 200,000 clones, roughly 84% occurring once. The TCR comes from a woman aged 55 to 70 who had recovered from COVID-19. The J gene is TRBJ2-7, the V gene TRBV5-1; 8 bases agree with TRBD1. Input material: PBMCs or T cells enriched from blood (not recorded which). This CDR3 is CASSVSTQGGYEQYF. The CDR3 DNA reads TGCGCCAGCAGCGTCTCGACACAGGGGGGCTACGAGCAGTACTTC.